A single sample gave rise to the 12 T cell receptor beta chains below, sequenced in a study of shared clonotypes between healthy human individuals. Method: immunoSEQ multiplex PCR; TCRdb's copy keeps in-frame clones and lacks some. This table holds millions of clones, roughly 94% found once. The sequenced material came from naive CD4+ T cells sorted from blood. As to subset: CD45RA+ positively selected. Receptor source: a young man in good health.

The genes are TRBV14 and TRBJ1-6, with TRBD1 as a possible D gene (6 bases). Per germline, CDR1 SGHDN and CDR2 FVKESK. V dropped 4 bases and J dropped 6 bases, with 16 bases sitting between them. This CDR3 has 16 residues. CDR3 protein: CASSPFKGQTNSPLHF. The CDR3 DNA reads TGTGCCAGCAGCCCTTTTAAAGGACAGACTAATTCACCCCTCCACTTT.

The gene calls are TRBV6-5 and TRBJ1-2, with D hard to call. Trimming pared 5 bases from V and 8 bases from J, leaving 12 bases between. The germline V gene has CDR1 MNHEY and CDR2 SVGAGI. CDR3 length: 12 amino acids. In nucleotides, the CDR3 is TGTGCCAGCAGTACAGCACAAGGAGGCTACACCTTC. Translation: CASSTAQGGYTF.

The V call is TRBV28, the J call TRBJ1-1; the match to TRBD1 covers 8 bases. Germline loops: CDR1 MDHEN, CDR2 SYDVKM. The CDR3 covers 12 residues. V lost 6 bases and J lost 7; bases outside the gene matches: 4. The CDR3 loop reads CASRTGGVEAFF. For the CDR3, the DNA is TGTGCCAGCAGAACAGGGGGGGTTGAAGCTTTCTTT.

The chain is built from TRBV7-9 and TRBJ2-3, with a possible D match to TRBD1 (6 bases). This CDR3 contains 18 residues. Germline V gene lookup returns CDR1 SEHNR and CDR2 FQNEAQ (reference sequence). V was trimmed by 5 bases and J by 2 bases, leaving 23 bases between them. Here the CDR3 reads CASSITGKWDVTTDTQYF. The CDR3, as DNA: TGTGCCAGCAGCATTACAGGGAAGTGGGATGTCACCACAGATACGCAGTATTTT.

The V and J genes are TRBV30 and TRBJ1-4, with 7 bases matching TRBD1. CDR3 length equals 13 residues. From germline, CDR1 is GTSNPN and CDR2 SVGIG (reference sequence). V lost 5 bases and J lost 5; bases outside the gene matches: 5. The CDR3 reads CAWAKTGNEKLFF. DNA of the CDR3: TGTGCCTGGGCGAAGACAGGGAATGAAAAACTGTTTTTT.

CDR3 coding DNA: TGTGCCAGCAAACGGGGACCCAGCCCATACGAGCAGTACTTC. Protein product: CASKRGPSPYEQYF. V usage is TRBV27 and J usage is TRBJ2-7; TRBD1 or TRBD2 may be the D gene (5 bases each). The CDR3 runs 14 residues. Germline CDR1 MNHEY, CDR2 SMNVEV (reference sequence). Trimming cost V 7 bases and J 4 bases, with 17 bases left between them.

The chain links TRBV7-9 to TRBJ2-3; no clear D gene. CDR1 is SEHNR, CDR2 FQNEAQ, per germline (reference sequence). Trimming removed 1 base at V and 4 bases at J, with 12 bases between. CDR3 length: 15 amino acids. CDR3 sequence reads: CASSLVVRGADTQYF. The DNA for the CDR3 is TGTGCCAGCAGCTTAGTAGTAAGAGGAGCAGATACGCAGTATTTT.

The CDR3 sequence: CASSLVEQPTSELFF. The DNA for the CDR3 is TGTGCCAGCAGCTTAGTTGAACAACCCACCTCGGAGCTGTTTTTT. This chain links TRBV11-2 with TRBJ2-2; no clear D gene. CDR3 length: 15 residues. V was pared by 1 base and J by 10 bases, with 16 bases between. Germline values: CDR1 SGHAT, CDR2 FQNNGV.

The rearrangement uses TRBV30 and TRBJ2-7; 7 bases agree with TRBD2. Germline V gene sequence: CDR1 GTSNPN, CDR2 SVGIG (reference sequence). The CDR3 spans 13 residues. Trimming cost V 2 bases and J 4 bases; bases outside gene matches: 5. The CDR3 sequence is CAWSRGEWYEQYF. CDR3 in DNA: TGTGCCTGGAGTCGGGGGGAATGGTACGAGCAGTACTTC.

The chain has TRBV5-1 and TRBJ1-6; 7 bases align to TRBD1. Germline CDR1 SGHRS, CDR2 YFSETQ. V was clipped by 4 bases and J by 0 bases; unmatched bases: 7. This CDR3 is built from 17 residues. This chain's CDR3 is CASSPKQGPSYNSPLHF. CDR3 nucleotide sequence: TGCGCCAGCAGCCCTAAACAGGGGCCCTCCTATAATTCACCCCTCCACTTT. The full variable domain, its missing parts supplied by reference TRBV5-1 and TRBJ1-6, is KAGVTQTPRYLIKTRGQQVTLSCSPISGHRSVSWYQQTPGQGLQFLFEYFSETQRNKGNFPGRFSGRQFSNSRSEMNVSTLELGDSALYLCASSPKQGPSYNSPLHFGNGTRLTVT.

A remark on this clone: This sample also contains other DNA sequences that code for the same CDR3. The chain uses TRBV5-1 and TRBJ1-4, with D perhaps TRBD1 (5 bases). The V and J ends lost 4 bases and 6 bases respectively, with 16 bases between them. The CDR3 length is 15 residues. The germline gives CDR1 SGHRS, CDR2 YFSETQ. CDR3 bases: TGCGCCAGCAGCCCGACCGGGACGGGAGATGAAAAACTGTTTTTT. Protein product: CASSPTGTGDEKLFF.

As to this clone: Other DNA sequences of this sample code for an identical CDR3. The chain uses TRBV6-5 and TRBJ2-7, with a weak D call TRBD2 (6 bases). The germline gives CDR1 MNHEY, CDR2 SVGAGI. V lost 2 bases to trimming and J lost 7 bases, with 9 bases between them. The CDR3 is made up of 12 amino acids. The CDR3 nucleotides read TGTGCCAGCAGTTACGTCGGGGGTGAGCAGTACTTC. It is translated as CASSYVGGEQYF.